The clone carrying this T cell receptor (beta chain) was recorded once. As yet, its antigen is unknown. Other nucleotide sequences from this sample produce the same CDR3. PCR employed 60 Vbeta and 13 Jbeta primers. Clones were sequenced by immunoSEQ multiplex PCR, and TCRdb holds only the in-frame ones, with some missing. The sample consists of approximately 90,000 clones, approximately 82% of them appearing once. The entry originates in a study of cytomegalovirus exposure and HLA in healthy donors. Study background: A prior analysis found roughly 110 million unique TCR beta sequences from some 190 million T cells. Study-level findings and limits: A few chains tied to CMV proved CMV antigen-specific in vitro. Sequencing artifact likely explains a cluster of highly shared sequence variants.

Germline assignment: CDR1 SQVTM and CDR2 ANQGSEA. V lost 4 bases and J 0 bases, leaving 10 bases between the germline ends. This CDR3 is 14 amino acids long. This chain links TRBV29-1 with TRBJ1-3, with no clear D. Sequencing input: PBMCs. The TCR comes from a middle-aged man in good health and CMV-seronegative. CDR3 loop: CSVGLGHSGNTIYF. The CDR3 region has the DNA TGCAGCGTTGGGCTGGGCCACTCTGGAAACACCATATATTTT. The full variable domain, its missing parts supplied by reference TRBV29-1 and TRBJ1-3, is SAVISQKPSRDICQRGTSLTIQCQVDSQVTMMFWYRQQPGQSLTLIATANQGSEATYESGFVIDKFPISRPNLTFSTLTVSNMSPEDSSIYLCSVGLGHSGNTIYFGEGSWLTVV.